This T cell receptor (beta chain) was obtained from a study of blood T cell repertoires in COVID-19. On the study more broadly: Researchers got acute and convalescent COVID-19 samples from the United States, Italy and Spain. Sources were T cells, B-cell-depleted T cells, or PBMCs; the material itself was cDNA or gDNA.

From germline, CDR1 is KGHSH and CDR2 LQKENI. The CDR3 runs to 15 residues. With 3 bases clipped from V and 2 bases from J, the junction kept 4 bases outside the gene matches. As originally analysed: Nucleated cell number was recorded as an estimate derived from reference gene primer amplification. Measured with immunoSEQ multiplex PCR; TCRdb has only the in-frame clones, and not every one. Clone size and V and J calls were adopted from that table, with D and trimming inferred from the DNA. Of 280,000 or so clones detected, 70% to 90% appear once; the ten largest clones hold approximately 7.2%. The receptor was derived from a woman aged 30 to 39 who had recovered from COVID-19. Sequencing was performed on peripheral blood. The chain links TRBV18 to TRBJ1-5; 7 nucleotides match TRBD1. The CDR3 spells CASSPTGNRNQPQHF. The CDR3 nucleotides read TGTGCCAGCTCACCGACAGGGAATCGCAATCAGCCCCAGCATTTT. Full variable domain (outside the CDR3, taken from reference TRBV18 and TRBJ1-5): NAGVMQNPRHLVRRRGQEARLRCSPMKGHSHVYWYRQLPEEGLKFMVYLQKENIIDESGMPKERFSAEFPKEGPSILRIQQVVRGDSAAYFCASSPTGNRNQPQHFGDGTRLSIL.